These 4 T cell receptor beta chains came from one sample sequenced in a study of T-cell memory formation after mild COVID-19. TCRdb reprocessed the 5' RACE reads with MiXCR, giving one entry per CDR3 protein. The sample has nearly 110,000 distinct CDR3 sequences, approximately 14% seen once; the top ten hold roughly 40%. The material sequenced was PBMCs or a T cell subset sorted from them (not recorded which). The receptors were sampled from a man aged 18 to 30 who had mild COVID-19 (a few samples of this study predate the infection). Cell type and time point are not known.

This clonotype was counted only a few times. The gene calls are TRBV10-1 and TRBJ2-3; D remains ambiguous. CDR3 length: 15 residues. Germline CDR1 reads WNHNN; CDR2 reads SYGVQD (reference sequence). The V gene lost 0 bases and the J gene lost 1 base, with 8 bases spanning the gap. The CDR3 reads CASSESPKGTDTQYF. The CDR3 DNA sequence: TGCGCCAGCAGTGAGTCTCCTAAAGGCACAGATACGCAGTATTTT.

The chain recombines TRBV6-5 with TRBJ2-5; D is possibly TRBD1 (5 bases). This CDR3 has 18 residues. Trimming cost V 0 bases and J 4 bases, with 21 bases left between them. Germline CDR1 is MNHEY and CDR2 is SVGAGI. The CDR3 sequence is CASSYSSGRVLNGETQYF. The CDR3 nucleotides read TGTGCCAGCAGTTACTCGAGTGGCAGGGTCCTAAACGGAGAGACCCAGTACTTC.

This clonotype was seen a few times. The chain couples TRBV4-1 to TRBJ1-6, with D maybe TRBD1 (5 bases). Germline CDR1 MGHRA, CDR2 YSYEKL. The ends were cut back, 0 bases at V and 7 bases at J, with 10 bases in the middle. The CDR3 is 15 residues long. Here the CDR3 reads CASSQETATNSPLHF. For the CDR3, the DNA is TGCGCCAGCAGCCAAGAGACAGCAACCAATTCACCCCTCCACTTT.

The V gene is TRBV19, the J gene TRBJ2-7, with 8 bases identical to TRBD1. The V gene's germline CDR1 is LNHDA and CDR2 SQIVND (reference sequence). CDR3 length: 16 residues. J gave up 1 base and V 2 bases, and 7 bases lay outside the gene matches. In DNA form, the CDR3 reads TGTGCCAGTAGTATACCGACAGGGGACACATCCTACGAGCAGTACTTC. As protein: CASSIPTGDTSYEQYF.